The 23 T cell receptor beta chains given below trace back to one sample, sequenced in a study of T cells in Graves' hyperthyroidism and ophthalmopathy. RNA transcripts provided the source from which TCR beta CDR3 regions were amplified. Researchers ran a first-round RT-PCR on the TCR CDR3 using the HTBI primer set. TCRdb ran MiXCR on the multiplex PCR reads and lists one entry per CDR3 protein. Here the sample spans about 360,000 distinct CDR3 sequences, roughly 13% being singletons. Material for sequencing was blood. These receptors were obtained from a woman younger than 35 with Graves' hyperthyroidism.

This clonotype was seen repeatedly, ten times or more. The CDR3 DNA sequence: TGTGCCAGCAGTTACGGTACGGCGGCCTACAATGAGCAGTTCTTC. It translates to CASSYGTAAYNEQFF. V usage is TRBV6-2 or TRBV6-3 and J usage is TRBJ2-1; no firm D call. The CDR3 sequence is 15 residues long. Germline assignment: CDR1 MNHEY and CDR2 SVGEGT. The germline V and J ends were trimmed by 2 bases and 2 bases, with 10 bases remaining between them.

This clonotype was seen at least ten times. The chain employs TRBV27 and TRBJ1-2, with D tentatively TRBD1 (5 bases). The V gene lost 1 base and the J gene lost 5 bases, with 14 bases spanning the gap. Germline V gives CDR1 MNHEY, CDR2 SMNVEV (reference sequence). This CDR3 contains 15 residues. Written as DNA, the CDR3 is TGTGCCAGCAGTTTATACGCCGGGACCAATTATGGCTACACCTTC. Translated: CASSLYAGTNYGYTF.

This clonotype was recorded at least ten times. The CDR3 protein is CASNLAGSNQPQHF. CDR3 nucleotides: TGTGCCAGCAATTTGGCAGGTAGCAATCAGCCCCAGCATTTT. This chain joins TRBV2 and TRBJ1-5, with no clear D. The CDR3 runs to 14 residues. Germline V lookup: CDR1 SNHLY, CDR2 FYNNEI. V lost 7 bases to trimming and J lost 0 bases, with 10 bases between them.

The rearrangement uses TRBV19 and TRBJ2-1; 8 nucleotides line up with TRBD2. The CDR3 spans 16 residues. Trimming removed 6 bases from V and 10 bases from J; junction bases left unmatched: 17. Germline loops: CDR1 LNHDA, CDR2 SQIVND (reference sequence). The CDR3 protein is CASRQTGTSGLMEQFF. The CDR3 DNA sequence: TGTGCCAGTAGGCAAACCGGGACTAGTGGCCTTATGGAGCAGTTCTTC. Complete variable domain (other parts from reference TRBV19 and TRBJ2-1): DGGITQSPKYLFRKEGQNVTLSCEQNLNHDAMYWYRQDPGQGLRLIYYSQIVNDFQKGDIAEGYSVSREKKESFPLTVTSAQKNPTAFYLCASRQTGTSGLMEQFFGPGTRLTVL.

This clonotype was recorded many times. The chain combines TRBV28 with TRBJ1-5; D is possibly TRBD1 (6 bases). The CDR3 is 15 amino acids. The germline V gene has CDR1 MDHEN and CDR2 SYDVKM. V lost 3 bases to trimming and J lost 0 bases, with 9 bases between them. The chain's CDR3 is CASSFQGYSNQPQHF. In DNA, the CDR3 is TGTGCCAGCAGTTTCCAGGGGTATAGCAATCAGCCCCAGCATTTT.

This clonotype was counted ten times or more. The chain joins TRBV7-3 to TRBJ2-5; the D gene is possibly TRBD2 (6 bases). V was pared by 5 bases and J by 2 bases, with 15 bases between. The germline V gene encodes CDR1 SGHTA and CDR2 FQGTGA. The length of the CDR3 is 15 residues. Here the CDR3 DNA reads TGTGCCAGCAGCCCCCAGGGACTGGAGCAAGAGACCCAGTACTTC. This translates into CASSPQGLEQETQYF.

The sample holds many counts of this clonotype. The V and J genes are TRBV20-1 and TRBJ2-5, with unresolved D. The ends were cut back, 3 bases at V and 3 bases at J, with 11 bases in the middle. The CDR3 has 13 residues. Germline loops: CDR1 DFQATT, CDR2 SNEGSKA (reference sequence). This CDR3 reads CSASWTGKETQYF. In DNA form, the CDR3 reads TGCAGTGCTAGCTGGACGGGTAAAGAGACCCAGTACTTC.

This clonotype was counted at least ten times. The chain links TRBV6-1 to TRBJ1-6; TRBD1 agrees at 8 bases. The germline V gene has CDR1 MNHNS and CDR2 SASEGT. The CDR3 is 15 residues long. V shed 6 bases and J 3 bases; nucleotides not matched to a gene: 4. Here the CDR3 reads CASSPGGLYNSPLHF. In nucleotides, the CDR3 is TGTGCCAGCAGCCCAGGGGGCCTCTATAATTCACCCCTCCACTTT.

This clonotype was recorded at least ten times. This chain links TRBV12-3 or TRBV12-4 with TRBJ2-3; D is unclear. Between the trimmed V and J ends, which lost 6 bases and 6 bases, there was a span of 7 bases. This CDR3 has 11 residues. CDR3 sequence reads: CASSEQDTQYF. CDR3 bases: TGTGCCAGCAGCGAGCAGGATACGCAGTATTTT.

This clonotype occurred many times. The chain uses TRBV20-1 and TRBJ1-4; 7 nucleotides match TRBD1. The ends lost 5 bases at V and 6 bases at J; junction bases unmatched: 9. Germline CDR1 DFQATT, CDR2 SNEGSKA (reference sequence). This CDR3 contains 14 residues. This chain's CDR3 is CSAELRGSDEKLFF. CDR3 in DNA: TGCAGTGCTGAACTCAGGGGGAGTGATGAAAAACTGTTTTTT.

The chain is built from TRBV29-1 and TRBJ1-4; maybe TRBD1 (5 bases). CDR3 length: 13 residues. Germline CDR1 SQVTM, CDR2 ANQGSEA. V was pared by 5 bases and J by 4 bases, with 11 bases between. Here the CDR3 reads CSVSRDGNEKLFF. The CDR3 DNA sequence: TGCAGCGTTTCCCGGGACGGTAATGAAAAACTGTTTTTT.

This clonotype was seen repeatedly, ten times or more. V gene TRBV28 combines with J gene TRBJ1-2; the match to TRBD1 covers 8 bases. CDR3 size: 12 residues. V was clipped by 6 bases and J by 8 bases; unmatched bases: 5. Germline CDR1 MDHEN, CDR2 SYDVKM. This CDR3 is CASRLDREGYTF. In DNA form, the CDR3 reads TGTGCCAGCAGGTTGGACAGGGAGGGCTACACCTTC.

This clonotype was counted at least ten times. V is TRBV28 and J is TRBJ2-2; 7 positions match TRBD1. CDR1 is MDHEN and CDR2 is SYDVKM in the germline V gene. The CDR3 extends over 17 amino acids. With 4 bases clipped from V and 2 bases from J, the junction kept 10 bases outside the gene matches. The CDR3 protein is CASSSPGGQTNTGELFF. As DNA, the CDR3 is TGTGCCAGCAGTTCCCCAGGGGGACAGACAAACACCGGGGAGCTGTTTTTT.

In this sample, this clonotype turned up many times. The chain recombines TRBV6-1 with TRBJ2-7, with D perhaps matching TRBD1 or TRBD2 (5 bases each). V was shortened by 2 bases and J by 6 bases, with 14 bases between the two germline ends. There are 14 residues in the CDR3. The germline V gene has CDR1 MNHNS and CDR2 SASEGT. CDR3 protein: CASSEFPDGAEQYF. The CDR3 DNA sequence: TGTGCCAGCAGTGAATTCCCTGACGGGGCCGAGCAGTACTTC.

This clonotype was observed a handful of times. This sequence joins TRBV4-1 and TRBJ2-7, with 9 positions matching TRBD1. The CDR3 spans 16 residues. In germline, CDR1 is MGHRA, CDR2 YSYEKL. Unmatched junction bases numbered 9, after V lost 4 bases and J lost 2 bases. The CDR3 region is CASSRSGTGNPYEQYF. CDR3 bases: TGCGCCAGCAGCCGTTCTGGGACAGGGAACCCCTACGAGCAGTACTTC.

This clonotype occurred many times. The chain uses TRBV29-1 and TRBJ1-2; D is uncertain. V was shortened by 0 bases and J by 4 bases, with 3 bases between the two germline ends. The CDR3 is 11 residues long. Germline-derived CDR1 and CDR2 are SQVTM and ANQGSEA. DNA for the CDR3: TGCAGCGTTGAAGATATCTATGGCTACACCTTC. It encodes CSVEDIYGYTF.

This clonotype was detected only a few times. The CDR3 region is CASSLESGTYNSPLHF. For the CDR3, the DNA is TGTGCCAGCAGTTTGGAATCGGGGACCTATAATTCACCCCTCCACTTT. The J gene is TRBJ1-6, the V gene TRBV28, with D unresolved. The CDR3 extends over 16 amino acids. V lost 3 bases and J lost 2, with 11 bases in between. Germline V lookup: CDR1 MDHEN, CDR2 SYDVKM. The whole variable domain, filled in from reference TRBV28 and TRBJ1-6, reads DVKVTQSSRYLVKRTGEKVFLECVQDMDHENMFWYRQDPGLGLRLIYFSYDVKMKEKGDIPEGYSVSREKKERFSLILESASTNQTSMYLCASSLESGTYNSPLHFGNGTRLTVT.

This clonotype was seen ten or more times. This rearrangement joins TRBV15 to TRBJ2-5, with D unresolved. Germline assignment: CDR1 LNHNV and CDR2 YYDKDF (reference sequence). The V end lost 1 base, the J end lost 2 bases, and 5 bases lay between the germline ends. CDR3 length equals 13 residues. CDR3 DNA sequence: TGTGCCACCAGCAGAGCGATACAAGAGACCCAGTACTTC. Residues: CATSRAIQETQYF.

This clonotype was observed at least ten times. This chain connects TRBV15 to TRBJ1-2; the match to TRBD1 covers 8 bases. From germline, CDR1 is LNHNV and CDR2 YYDKDF (reference sequence). The CDR3 runs 17 residues. V dropped 0 bases and J dropped 7; count of bases not matched to a gene: 13. The CDR3 here is CATSRDTPGQGIRGYTF. The CDR3 nucleotides are TGTGCCACCAGCAGAGATACCCCCGGACAGGGTATACGTGGCTACACCTTC.

This clonotype was found many times. V gene TRBV6-2 or TRBV6-3 combines with J gene TRBJ2-2, with 10 bases lining up with TRBD2. CDR3 length equals 16 residues. Per germline, CDR1 MNHEY and CDR2 SVGEGT. V lost 7 bases and J lost 0; bases outside the gene matches: 5. For the CDR3, the DNA is TGTGCCAGCACCTTCAGCGGGAGGGCGAACACCGGGGAGCTGTTTTTT. This sequence encodes CASTFSGRANTGELFF.

This clonotype has just a few counts. The J gene is TRBJ2-2, the V gene TRBV28; unclear D gene. The CDR3 extends over 17 amino acids. CDR1 MDHEN and CDR2 SYDVKM come from the germline V gene. Trimming left V 3 bases short and J 1 base short, with 15 bases between. The CDR3 is CASSFPSTGVNTGELFF. The CDR3 nucleotides are TGTGCCAGCAGTTTCCCCTCGACGGGCGTGAACACCGGGGAGCTGTTTTTT.

This clonotype was seen more than once but under ten times. This may be a read error: a much more frequent sequence differs by one nucleotide. Since the CDR3 does not end with the conserved phenylalanine or tryptophan, this likely comes from a read error. The chain has TRBV12-3 or TRBV12-4 and TRBJ2-3, with a tentative D call TRBD1 (6 bases). The CDR3 covers 16 residues. Deletions cut 1 base from V and 1 base from J, with 12 bases between. For the CDR3, the DNA is TGTGCCAGCAGTTTAGGAGGGGGAATAGGCACAGATACGCAGTATCTT. Its translation is CASSLGGGIGTDTQYL.

The J gene is TRBJ2-3, the V gene TRBV24-1; D is unresolved. Trimming stripped 1 base from V and 0 bases from J, with 7 bases between. The CDR3 loop spans 15 amino acids. CDR1 is KGHDR, CDR2 SFDVKD, per germline. This CDR3 is CATSDFSFSTDTQYF. CDR3 in DNA: TGTGCCACCAGTGATTTCAGTTTTAGCACAGATACGCAGTATTTT.